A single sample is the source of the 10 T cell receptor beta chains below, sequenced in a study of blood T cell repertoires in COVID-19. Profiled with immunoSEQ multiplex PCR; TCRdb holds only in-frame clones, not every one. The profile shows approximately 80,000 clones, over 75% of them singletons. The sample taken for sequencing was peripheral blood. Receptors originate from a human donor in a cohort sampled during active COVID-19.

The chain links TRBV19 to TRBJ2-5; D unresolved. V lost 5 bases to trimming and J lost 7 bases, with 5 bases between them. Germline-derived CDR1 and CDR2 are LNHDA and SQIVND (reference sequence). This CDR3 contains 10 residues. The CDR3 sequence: CASSPWTQYF. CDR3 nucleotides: TGTGCCAGTAGTCCCTGGACCCAGTACTTC. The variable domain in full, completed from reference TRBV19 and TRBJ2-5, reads DGGITQSPKYLFRKEGQNVTLSCEQNLNHDAMYWYRQDPGQGLRLIYYSQIVNDFQKGDIAEGYSVSREKKESFPLTVTSAQKNPTAFYLCASSPWTQYFGPGTRLLVL.

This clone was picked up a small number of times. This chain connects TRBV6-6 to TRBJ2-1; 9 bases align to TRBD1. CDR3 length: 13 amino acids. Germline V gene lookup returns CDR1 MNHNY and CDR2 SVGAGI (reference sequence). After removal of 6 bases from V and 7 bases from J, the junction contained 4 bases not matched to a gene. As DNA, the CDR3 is TGTGCCAGCAGACAGGGACAGGGAAATGAGCAGTTCTTC. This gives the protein CASRQGQGNEQFF.

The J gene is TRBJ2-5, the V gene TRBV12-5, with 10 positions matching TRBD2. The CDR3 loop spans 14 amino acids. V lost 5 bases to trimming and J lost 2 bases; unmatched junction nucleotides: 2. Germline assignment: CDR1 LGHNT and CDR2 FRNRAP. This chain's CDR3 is CASGMTSGQETQYF. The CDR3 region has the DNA TGTGCTAGTGGTATGACTAGCGGGCAAGAGACCCAGTACTTC.

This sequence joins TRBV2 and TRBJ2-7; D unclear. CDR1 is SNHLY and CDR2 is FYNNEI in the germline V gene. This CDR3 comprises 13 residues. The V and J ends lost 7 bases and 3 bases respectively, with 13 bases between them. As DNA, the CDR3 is TGTGCCAGCACCCTTTTGGGCAACTACGAGCAGTACTTC. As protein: CASTLLGNYEQYF.

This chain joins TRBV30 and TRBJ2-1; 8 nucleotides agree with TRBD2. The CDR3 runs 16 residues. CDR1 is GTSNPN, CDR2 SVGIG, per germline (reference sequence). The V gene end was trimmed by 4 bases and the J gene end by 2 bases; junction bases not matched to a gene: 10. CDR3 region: CAWTLPGLVAYNEQFF. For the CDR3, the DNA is TGTGCCTGGACATTACCGGGACTAGTAGCCTACAATGAGCAGTTCTTC.

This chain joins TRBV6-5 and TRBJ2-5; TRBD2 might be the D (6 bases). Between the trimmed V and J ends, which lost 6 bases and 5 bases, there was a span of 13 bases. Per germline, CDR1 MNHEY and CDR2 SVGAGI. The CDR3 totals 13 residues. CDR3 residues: CASREGRRETQYF. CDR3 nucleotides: TGTGCCAGCAGGGAGGGCCGTCGGGAGACCCAGTACTTC.

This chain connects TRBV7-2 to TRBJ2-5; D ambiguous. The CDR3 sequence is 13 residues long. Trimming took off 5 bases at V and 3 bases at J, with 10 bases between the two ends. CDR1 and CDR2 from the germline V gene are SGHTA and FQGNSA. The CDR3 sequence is CASSRTAEETQYF. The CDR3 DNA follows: TGTGCCAGCAGCCGCACCGCGGAAGAGACCCAGTACTTC.

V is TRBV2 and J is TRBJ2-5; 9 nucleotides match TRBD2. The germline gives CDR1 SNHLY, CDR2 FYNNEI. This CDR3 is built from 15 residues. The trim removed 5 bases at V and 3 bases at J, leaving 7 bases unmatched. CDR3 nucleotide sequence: TGTGCCAGCAGTCGGCGGGGGGGCCGTGAAGAGACCCAGTACTTC. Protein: CASSRRGGREETQYF. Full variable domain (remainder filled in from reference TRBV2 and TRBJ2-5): EPEVTQTPSHQVTQMGQEVILRCVPISNHLYFYWYRQILGQKVEFLVSFYNNEISEKSEIFDDQFSVERPDGSNFTLKIRSTKLEDSAMYFCASSRRGGREETQYFGPGTRLLVL.

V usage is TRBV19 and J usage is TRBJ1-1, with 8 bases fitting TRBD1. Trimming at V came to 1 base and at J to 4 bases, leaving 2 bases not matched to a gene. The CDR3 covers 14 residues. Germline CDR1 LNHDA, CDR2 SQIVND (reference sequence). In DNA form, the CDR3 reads TGTGCCAGTAGTATAGGACAGGGGTTCACTGAAGCTTTCTTT. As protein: CASSIGQGFTEAFF.

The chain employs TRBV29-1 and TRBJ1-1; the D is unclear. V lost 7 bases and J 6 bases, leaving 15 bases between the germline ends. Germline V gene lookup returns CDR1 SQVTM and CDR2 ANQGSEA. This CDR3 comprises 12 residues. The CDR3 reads CSAPSGSSEAFF. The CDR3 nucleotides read TGCAGCGCCCCGAGTGGGAGTTCTGAAGCTTTCTTT.